This T cell receptor (beta chain) was recorded in a study of vaccination and CD4 T cells after COVID-19. Study context: Each participant was administered two doses of a vaccine, which was either BNT162b2 or mRNA-1273. Findings and limits, study-wide: Convalescent participants were relatively few, and none had early post-infection timepoints studied.

Details on this clonotype: Its antigen is undetermined.

Oncomine TCR Beta short-read sequencing was applied to DNA from cultured CD4+ T cells. TCRdb independently ran MiXCR on the PCR reads; one entry per CDR3 protein. This sample has about 4,600 distinct CDR3 sequences, with approximately 40% found just once. The treatment here: approximately 9-day PBMC culture with coronavirus spike peptide pools or control peptides (ViraFEST assay). Trimming stripped 1 base from V and 0 bases from J, with 3 bases between. Germline CDR1 reads SEHNR; CDR2 reads FQNEAQ (reference sequence). The CDR3 runs 14 residues. The sequence came from a human donor who had recovered from COVID-19. Sequenced sample: CD4+ T cells from blood, cultured in vitro. V and J are TRBV7-9 and TRBJ1-4; D is unclear. In DNA, the CDR3 is TGTGCCAGCAGCTTAGAAGCAACTAATGAAAAACTGTTTTTT. Amino acids: CASSLEATNEKLFF.